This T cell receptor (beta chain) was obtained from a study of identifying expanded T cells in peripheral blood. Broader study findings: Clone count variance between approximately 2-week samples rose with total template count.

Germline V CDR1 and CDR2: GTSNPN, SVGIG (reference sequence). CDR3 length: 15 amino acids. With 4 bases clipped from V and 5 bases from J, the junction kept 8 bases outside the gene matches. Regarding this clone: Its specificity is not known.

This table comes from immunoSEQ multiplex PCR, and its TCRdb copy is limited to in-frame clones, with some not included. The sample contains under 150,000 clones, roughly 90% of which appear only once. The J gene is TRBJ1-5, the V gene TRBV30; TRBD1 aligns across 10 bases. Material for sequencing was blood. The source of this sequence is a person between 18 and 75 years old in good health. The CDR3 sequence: CAWTLGGTGDQPQHF. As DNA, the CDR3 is TGTGCCTGGACCCTTGGGGGGACAGGGGATCAGCCCCAGCATTTT.